This T cell receptor (beta chain) emerged from a study of T cells in Graves' hyperthyroidism and ophthalmopathy. For this clonotype: Possible read error: a much larger clone is one base away.

Germline CDR1 is MNHNS and CDR2 is SASEGT. The CDR3 spans 15 residues. Amplification of TCR beta CDR3 regions was performed using RNA transcripts as template. The primer set for the first-round RT-PCR of the TCR CDR3 was HTBI. Via MiXCR, TCRdb re-called the multiplex PCR reads, giving one row per CDR3 protein. The sample lists roughly 660,000 distinct CDR3 sequences, approximately 15% occurring once. The origin of this receptor is a man over 45 with Graves' hyperthyroidism. Source material: blood. This sequence joins TRBV6-1 and TRBJ2-2; TRBD2 agrees at 13 bases. In nucleotides, the CDR3 is TGTGCCAGCATCGCCGGGACTAGCGGGGCCGGGGATCTGTTTTTT. Its protein is CASIAGTSGAGDLFF.